The 26 T cell receptor beta chains given below trace back to one sample, sequenced in a study of cytomegalovirus exposure and HLA in healthy donors. Assay used: immunoSEQ multiplex PCR; TCRdb lists only in-frame clones, some missing. The data show about 240,000 clones, around 86% seen once. Material: PBMCs. The source is a woman in her twenties or thirties in good health and CMV-seropositive.

The chain links TRBV30 to TRBJ1-1, with 9 bases that match TRBD1. The CDR3 has 15 amino acids. The ends lost 2 bases at V and 6 bases at J; junction bases unmatched: 10. CDR1 and CDR2 (germline): GTSNPN, SVGIG (reference sequence). Here the CDR3 DNA reads TGTGCCTGGAGTCCGGATAGACAGGGGGGATCTGAAGCTTTCTTT. As protein: CAWSPDRQGGSEAFF.

The gene calls are TRBV6-6 and TRBJ2-7; D perhaps matches TRBD1 (5 bases). CDR1 is MNHNY and CDR2 is SVGAGI in the germline V gene (reference sequence). The CDR3 is made up of 14 amino acids. Trimming shortened V by 8 bases and J by 5 bases, and 19 bases separated the two germline ends. CDR3 coding DNA: TGTGCCAGCGAGGCCCAGGGAAGTCGGAACGAGCAGTACTTC. It specifies CASEAQGSRNEQYF.

The chain links TRBV7-9 to TRBJ2-7, with 10 bases fitting TRBD1. Germline V gives CDR1 SEHNR, CDR2 FQNEAQ (reference sequence). V dropped 3 bases and J dropped 2; count of bases not matched to a gene: 4. The CDR3 covers 15 residues. In DNA form, the CDR3 reads TGTGCCAGCAGCTTCGGGACAGGGGAAACCTACGAGCAGTACTTC. Protein sequence: CASSFGTGETYEQYF. The full variable domain, rest sourced from reference TRBV7-9 and TRBJ2-7, is DTGVSQNPRHKITKRGQNVTFRCDPISEHNRLYWYRQTLGQGPEFLTYFQNEAQLEKSRLLSDRFSAERPKGSFSTLEIQRTEQGDSAMYLCASSFGTGETYEQYFGPGTRLTVT.

V usage is TRBV27 and J usage is TRBJ1-2; no reliable D call. This CDR3 is built from 13 residues. Trimming cost V 5 bases and J 2 bases, with 9 bases left between them. CDR1 is MNHEY, CDR2 SMNVEV, per germline (reference sequence). In DNA form, the CDR3 reads TGTGCCAGCAGTCCCTGGGCAAACTATGGCTACACCTTC. Residues: CASSPWANYGYTF.

The chain carries TRBV5-1 and TRBJ2-3; the D gene is possibly TRBD1 (7 bases). The V and J ends lost 3 bases and 3 bases respectively, with 17 bases between them. CDR1 is SGHRS, CDR2 YFSETQ, per germline. This CDR3 has 16 residues. The CDR3 loop is CASSSEGQIHTDTQYF. CDR3 bases: TGCGCCAGCAGCTCGGAGGGACAGATCCATACAGATACGCAGTATTTT.

The rearrangement links TRBV5-4 to TRBJ1-1; the D gene is possibly TRBD1 (6 bases). CDR1 and CDR2 (germline): SGHNT, YYREEE (reference sequence). Deletions cut 2 bases from V and 4 bases from J, with 9 bases between. The CDR3 consists of 13 residues. CDR3 loop: CASSFQGSTEAFF. In DNA, the CDR3 is TGTGCCAGCAGCTTCCAGGGGAGCACTGAAGCTTTCTTT.

The chain employs TRBV28 and TRBJ1-2; a weak D match, TRBD1 (5 bases). Trimming took off 3 bases at V and 4 bases at J, with 18 bases between the two ends. Germline CDR1 is MDHEN and CDR2 is SYDVKM. The CDR3 runs to 16 residues. As DNA, the CDR3 is TGTGCCAGCAGTTTTCTCGGGGGAGCATCTTCCTATGGCTACACCTTC. Translated, it gives CASSFLGGASSYGYTF.

The genes are TRBV7-8 and TRBJ2-1, with D perhaps TRBD1 (6 bases). Germline V lookup: CDR1 SGHVS, CDR2 FQNEAQ. The CDR3 is made up of 15 amino acids. V shed 2 bases and J shed 5 bases, with 13 bases lying between them. The chain's CDR3 is CASSLLGGWDNEQFF. CDR3 bases: TGTGCCAGCAGCTTACTAGGGGGATGGGACAATGAGCAGTTCTTC. The whole variable domain, filled in from reference TRBV7-8 and TRBJ2-1, reads GAGVSQSPRYKVAKRGQDVALRCDPISGHVSLFWYQQALGQGPEFLTYFQNEAQLDKSGLPSDRFFAERPEGSVSTLKIQRTQQEDSAVYLCASSLLGGWDNEQFFGPGTRLTVL.

This clone was counted only a few times. This chain joins TRBV6-5 and TRBJ2-1; perhaps TRBD2 as D (6 bases). Trimming removed 10 bases from V and 6 bases from J, with 10 bases in between. The CDR3 has 11 amino acids. Germline-derived CDR1 and CDR2 are MNHEY and SVGAGI. This CDR3 reads CATLAFNEQFF. For the CDR3, the DNA is TGTGCCACTCTAGCGTTCAATGAGCAGTTCTTC.

The rearrangement uses TRBV2 and TRBJ1-2; 7 nucleotides agree with TRBD1. The CDR3 runs 13 residues. Looked up from germline, CDR1 is SNHLY and CDR2 is FYNNEI. The V and J ends lost 7 bases and 8 bases, in that order; junction bases with no gene match: 10. The CDR3 spells CASTSQGLGGYTF. The CDR3 DNA sequence: TGTGCCAGCACCTCACAGGGGCTAGGGGGCTACACCTTC.

V gene TRBV27 combines with J gene TRBJ1-5; a possible D gene is TRBD1 (5 bases). The CDR3 runs 14 residues. V lost 2 bases to trimming and J lost 7 bases, with 12 bases between them. Germline loops: CDR1 MNHEY, CDR2 SMNVEV (reference sequence). The CDR3 sequence: CASSLVGSGQPQHF. CDR3 coding DNA: TGTGCCAGCAGTTTAGTAGGGTCAGGGCAGCCCCAGCATTTT.

The chain links TRBV5-1 to TRBJ1-2; TRBD1 matches at 8 bases. Germline-derived CDR1 and CDR2 are SGHRS and YFSETQ. V gave up 0 bases and J gave up 2 bases; unmatched junction bases: 6. CDR3 size: 16 residues. CDR3 coding DNA: TGCGCCAGCAGCTTGGAAGGGACAGGCCTCAACTATGGCTACACCTTC. Its protein is CASSLEGTGLNYGYTF.

V gene TRBV28 combines with J gene TRBJ1-5, with D perhaps matching TRBD1 (5 bases). Germline-derived CDR1 and CDR2 are MDHEN and SYDVKM. The CDR3 contains 17 residues. With 3 bases removed from V and 6 bases from J, the gap between germline ends came to 21 bases. CDR3 amino acids: CASSFISPRGRSQPQHF. For the CDR3, the DNA is TGTGCCAGCAGTTTTATTTCCCCTAGGGGAAGGAGTCAGCCCCAGCATTTT. The variable domain in full, completed from reference TRBV28 and TRBJ1-5, reads DVKVTQSSRYLVKRTGEKVFLECVQDMDHENMFWYRQDPGLGLRLIYFSYDVKMKEKGDIPEGYSVSREKKERFSLILESASTNQTSMYLCASSFISPRGRSQPQHFGDGTRLSIL.

This sequence joins TRBV29-1 and TRBJ1-3; no clear D. V lost 2 bases to trimming and J lost 0 bases, with 5 bases between them. This CDR3 comprises 13 residues. Germline-derived CDR1 and CDR2 are SQVTM and ANQGSEA. CDR3 sequence (DNA): TGCAGCGTTGAACACAGCTCTGGAAACACCATATATTTT. Its translation is CSVEHSSGNTIYF.

The chain is built from TRBV11-2 and TRBJ2-5; the D gene is possibly TRBD2 (5 bases). Trimming shortened V by 1 base and J by 3 bases, and 15 bases separated the two germline ends. The CDR3 totals 16 residues. In germline, CDR1 is SGHAT, CDR2 FQNNGV. The CDR3 DNA follows: TGTGCCAGCAGCTTAGGCCTCTCTGGGCGGGAAGAGACCCAGTACTTC. Translated, it gives CASSLGLSGREETQYF.

The V call is TRBV27, the J call TRBJ2-7; TRBD2 matches 10 bases. V shed 7 bases, J shed 7 bases, and the junction held 13 bases outside the gene matches. Per the germline V gene, CDR1 is MNHEY and CDR2 is SMNVEV (reference sequence). The CDR3 length is 15 residues. CDR3 nucleotides: TGTGCCAGCACGCCCATCGCCAGCGGGAGGGGTGAGCAGTACTTC. It translates to CASTPIASGRGEQYF.

The rearrangement joins TRBV5-1 to TRBJ2-7, with 10 bases matching TRBD2. The CDR3 runs 17 residues. Germline values: CDR1 SGHRS, CDR2 YFSETQ. V lost 1 base to trimming and J lost 4 bases; unmatched junction nucleotides: 11. CDR3 sequence reads: CASSLFLAGESLYEQYF. The CDR3 nucleotides are TGCGCCAGCAGCTTGTTCCTAGCGGGAGAGAGTCTATACGAGCAGTACTTC.

The chain links TRBV6-1 to TRBJ2-7; TRBD1 might be the D (6 bases). Germline V CDR1 and CDR2: MNHNS, SASEGT. The CDR3 loop spans 12 amino acids. The germline V and J ends were trimmed by 6 bases and 5 bases, with 11 bases remaining between them. DNA of the CDR3: TGTGCCAGCAGGGGGGCTGTCCACGAGCAGTACTTC. The encoded protein is CASRGAVHEQYF.

The chain joins TRBV6-1 to TRBJ2-7; 12 bases map to TRBD2. V was clipped by 7 bases and J by 2 bases; unmatched bases: 6. The germline V gene encodes CDR1 MNHNS and CDR2 SASEGT. This CDR3 is 15 amino acids long. The CDR3 nucleotides are TGTGCCAGCAATCAACTAGCGGGAGGTACCTACGAGCAGTACTTC. Translating gives CASNQLAGGTYEQYF.

This clone was detected once. V and J are TRBV6-1 and TRBJ2-1, with 11 bases aligning to TRBD2. The CDR3 sequence is 15 residues long. Germline loops: CDR1 MNHNS, CDR2 SASEGT. Germline trimming cut 2 bases from V and 10 bases from J; bases unmatched to any gene: 7. CDR3 region: CASSELGASGREQFF. In nucleotides, the CDR3 is TGTGCCAGCAGTGAATTAGGGGCTAGCGGGAGGGAGCAGTTCTTC.

The V and J genes are TRBV10-2 and TRBJ1-2, with 9 bases identical to TRBD1. The CDR3 has 15 residues. The ends lost 0 bases at V and 5 bases at J; junction bases unmatched: 4. Germline values: CDR1 WSHSY, CDR2 SAAADI. Here the CDR3 DNA reads TGCGCCAGCAGTGAGTCGATGACAGGGGGTTATGGCTACACCTTC. Its translation is CASSESMTGGYGYTF.

The chain has TRBV11-3 and TRBJ2-5; possibly TRBD1 for D (6 bases). The CDR3 runs to 14 residues. Germline V gene lookup returns CDR1 SGHNT and CDR2 YENEEA. Trimming removed 2 bases from V and 5 bases from J, with 12 bases in between. The CDR3 here is CASSLLRGSETQYF. Here the CDR3 DNA reads TGTGCCAGCAGCTTACTCAGGGGCTCGGAGACCCAGTACTTC.

V is TRBV7-6 and J is TRBJ2-5, with D maybe TRBD2 (6 bases). V lost 3 bases, J lost 5 bases, and 7 bases lay in between. The germline V gene encodes CDR1 SGHVS and CDR2 FNYEAQ. CDR3 length: 12 amino acids. The CDR3 nucleotides read TGTGCCAGCAGCTTTGGGGGGGAGACCCAGTACTTC. Amino acids: CASSFGGETQYF.

This clone was seen more than once but under ten times. Here the CDR3 DNA reads TGTGCCAGCGGACAGGGCTACGAGCAGTACTTC. Its translation is CASGQGYEQYF. The V and J genes are TRBV6-5 and TRBJ2-7, with TRBD1 matching 8 bases. Per the germline V gene, CDR1 is MNHEY and CDR2 is SVGAGI. The CDR3 runs 11 residues. The trim removed 8 bases at V and 3 bases at J, leaving 0 bases unmatched.

J is TRBJ2-7 and V is TRBV28; 10 nucleotides agree with TRBD2. The germline gives CDR1 MDHEN, CDR2 SYDVKM. Trimming at V came to 3 bases and at J to 2 bases, leaving 1 base not matched to a gene. CDR3 length: 14 amino acids. The CDR3 here is CASSFSGRTYEQYF. CDR3 sequence (DNA): TGTGCCAGCAGTTTTAGCGGGAGGACCTACGAGCAGTACTTC.

This rearrangement joins TRBV12-5 to TRBJ2-1; 9 positions match TRBD2. The CDR3 is made up of 15 amino acids. The V gene's germline CDR1 is LGHNT and CDR2 FRNRAP. Trimming removed 7 bases from V and 9 bases from J; junction bases left unmatched: 13. The CDR3 reads CASEYWREGGTEQFF. DNA of the CDR3: TGTGCTAGTGAGTACTGGCGGGAGGGAGGAACTGAGCAGTTCTTC. The complete variable domain, with remaining parts taken from reference TRBV12-5 and TRBJ2-1, reads DARVTQTPRHKVTEMGQEVTMRCQPILGHNTVFWYRQTMMQGLELLAYFRNRAPLDDSGMPKDRFSAEMPDATLATLKIQPSEPRDSAVYFCASEYWREGGTEQFFGPGTRLTVL.